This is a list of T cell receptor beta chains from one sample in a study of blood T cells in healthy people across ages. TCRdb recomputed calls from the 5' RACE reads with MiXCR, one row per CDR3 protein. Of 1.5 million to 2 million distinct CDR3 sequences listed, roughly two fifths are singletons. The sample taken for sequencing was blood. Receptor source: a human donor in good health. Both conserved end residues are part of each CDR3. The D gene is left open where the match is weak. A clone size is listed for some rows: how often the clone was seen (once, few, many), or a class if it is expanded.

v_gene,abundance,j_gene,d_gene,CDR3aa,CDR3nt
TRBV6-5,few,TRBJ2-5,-,CASRNRGGRETQYF,TGTGCCAGCAGGAACAGGGGAGGGAGAGAGACCCAGTACTTC
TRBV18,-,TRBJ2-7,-,CASSADSEFSYEQYF,TGTGCCAGCTCAGCCGACAGTGAGTTTTCCTACGAGCAGTACTTC
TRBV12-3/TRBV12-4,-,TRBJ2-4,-,CASRSSEEENIQYF,TGTGCCAGCAGATCTTCGGAGGAGGAAAACATTCAGTACTTC
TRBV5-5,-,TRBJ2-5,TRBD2,CASSRTSGGPQETQYF,TGTGCCAGCAGCCGGACTAGCGGGGGACCTCAAGAGACCCAGTACTTC
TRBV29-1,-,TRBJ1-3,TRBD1,CSAQEGAKGNTIYF,TGCAGCGCCCAGGAGGGGGCTAAGGGGAACACCATATATTTT
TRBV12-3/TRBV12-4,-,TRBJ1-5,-,CASSVGVQPQHF,TGTGCCAGCAGTGTTGGGGTCCAGCCCCAGCATTTT
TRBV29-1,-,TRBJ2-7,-,CSAEVRGGYEQYF,TGCAGCGCTGAAGTAAGAGGCGGCTACGAGCAGTACTTC
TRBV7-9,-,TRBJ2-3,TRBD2,CASSSLGLGTQYF,TGTGCCAGCAGCTCCCTAGGACTAGGGACGCAGTATTTT
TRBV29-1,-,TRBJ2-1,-,CSAGGLYEQFF,TGCAGCGCCGGGGGTTTATACGAGCAGTTCTTC
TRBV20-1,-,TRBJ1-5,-,CSAPTGTPDQPQHF,TGCAGTGCTCCTACCGGGACACCTGATCAGCCCCAGCATTTT
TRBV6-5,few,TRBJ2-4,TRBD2,CASSWGLAGGVQYF,TGTGCCAGCAGTTGGGGACTAGCGGGGGGAGTGCAGTACTTC
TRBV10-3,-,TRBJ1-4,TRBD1,CAISPDRVKEKLFF,TGTGCCATCAGCCCGGACAGGGTGAAGGAAAAACTGTTTTTT
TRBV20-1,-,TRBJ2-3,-,CSAPRAPTDTQYF,TGCAGTGCTCCCAGGGCCCCCACAGATACGCAGTATTTT
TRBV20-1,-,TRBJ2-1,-,CSARYRAYNEQFF,TGCAGTGCTAGATACAGGGCCTACAATGAGCAGTTCTTC
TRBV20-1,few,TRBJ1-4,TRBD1,CSASSGGSEKLFF,TGCAGTGCGTCCTCAGGGGGGAGCGAAAAACTGTTTTTT
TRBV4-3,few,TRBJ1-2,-,CASSQDGTSGYTF,TGCGCCAGCAGCCAAGATGGGACCTCTGGCTACACCTTC
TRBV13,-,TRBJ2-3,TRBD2,CASSLMTSSVDTQYF,TGTGCCAGCAGCCTAATGACTAGCTCGGTAGATACGCAGTATTTT
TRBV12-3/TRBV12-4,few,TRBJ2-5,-,CASRTGPKETQYF,TGTGCCAGCAGAACCGGGCCAAAAGAGACCCAGTACTTC
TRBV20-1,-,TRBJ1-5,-,CSAREGERNQPQHF,TGCAGTGCTAGAGAAGGGGAGAGAAATCAGCCCCAGCATTTT
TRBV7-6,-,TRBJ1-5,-,CASRRGRNQPQHF,TGTGCCAGCAGGAGGGGACGCAATCAGCCCCAGCATTTT
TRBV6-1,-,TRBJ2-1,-,CASSEWAASYNEQFF,TGTGCCAGCAGTGAATGGGCAGCCTCCTACAATGAGCAGTTCTTC
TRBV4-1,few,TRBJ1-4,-,CASSPALGEKLFF,TGCGCCAGCAGCCCGGCCCTGGGGGAAAAACTGTTTTTT
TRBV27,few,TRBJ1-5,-,CASSWTPYSNQPQHF,TGTGCCAGCAGTTGGACACCTTATAGCAATCAGCCCCAGCATTTT
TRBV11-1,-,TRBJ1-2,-,CASGLVSSDGYTF,TGTGCCAGCGGCCTAGTTTCTTCAGATGGCTACACCTTC
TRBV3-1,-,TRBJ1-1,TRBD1,CASSQTGATEAFF,TGTGCCAGCAGCCAGACAGGGGCTACTGAAGCTTTCTTT
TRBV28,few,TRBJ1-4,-,CASSLNQGGFREKLFF,TGTGCCAGCAGCCTCAACCAGGGCGGGTTTCGGGAAAAACTGTTTTTT
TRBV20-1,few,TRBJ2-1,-,CSARDSGGLGFIKGQFF,TGCAGTGCTAGAGATTCTGGGGGGCTAGGATTTATTAAGGGGCAGTTCTTC
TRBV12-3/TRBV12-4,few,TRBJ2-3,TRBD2,CASSPQLAATDTQYF,TGTGCCAGCAGTCCACAACTAGCGGCCACAGATACGCAGTATTTT
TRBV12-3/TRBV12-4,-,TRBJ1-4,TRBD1,CASSFLVQGGEKLFF,TGTGCCAGCAGTTTTTTAGTGCAGGGGGGCGAAAAACTGTTTTTT
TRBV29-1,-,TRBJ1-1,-,CSVERKLNTEAFF,TGCAGCGTTGAGAGGAAATTGAACACTGAAGCTTTCTTT
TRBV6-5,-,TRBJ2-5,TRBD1,CASSYTGTAETQYF,TGTGCCAGCAGTTACACCGGGACAGCGGAGACCCAGTACTTC
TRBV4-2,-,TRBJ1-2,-,CASSQEAQAGYGYTF,TGTGCCAGCAGCCAAGAAGCACAGGCTGGATATGGCTACACCTTC